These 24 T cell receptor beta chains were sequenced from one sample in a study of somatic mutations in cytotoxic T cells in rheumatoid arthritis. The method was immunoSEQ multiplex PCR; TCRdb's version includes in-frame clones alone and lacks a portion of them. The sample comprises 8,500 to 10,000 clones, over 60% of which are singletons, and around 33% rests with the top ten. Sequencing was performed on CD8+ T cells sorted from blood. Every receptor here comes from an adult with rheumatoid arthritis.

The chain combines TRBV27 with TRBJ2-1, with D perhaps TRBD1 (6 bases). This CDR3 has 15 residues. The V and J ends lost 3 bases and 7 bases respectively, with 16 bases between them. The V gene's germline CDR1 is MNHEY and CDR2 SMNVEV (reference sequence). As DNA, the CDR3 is TGTGCCAGCAGTTTCAGGGGCAGACTCGGAAATGAGCAGTTCTTC. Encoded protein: CASSFRGRLGNEQFF.

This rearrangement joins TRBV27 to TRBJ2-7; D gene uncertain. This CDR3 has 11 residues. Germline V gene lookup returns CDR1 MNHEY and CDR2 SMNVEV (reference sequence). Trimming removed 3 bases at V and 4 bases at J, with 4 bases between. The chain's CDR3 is CASSFGYEQYF. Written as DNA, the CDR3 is TGTGCCAGCAGTTTCGGGTACGAGCAGTACTTC.

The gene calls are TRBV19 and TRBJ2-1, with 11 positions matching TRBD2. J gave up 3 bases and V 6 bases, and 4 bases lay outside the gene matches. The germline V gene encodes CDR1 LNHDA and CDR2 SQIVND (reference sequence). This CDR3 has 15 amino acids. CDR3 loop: CASSATSGNYNEQFF. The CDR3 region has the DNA TGTGCCAGTAGCGCGACTAGCGGGAACTACAATGAGCAGTTCTTC.

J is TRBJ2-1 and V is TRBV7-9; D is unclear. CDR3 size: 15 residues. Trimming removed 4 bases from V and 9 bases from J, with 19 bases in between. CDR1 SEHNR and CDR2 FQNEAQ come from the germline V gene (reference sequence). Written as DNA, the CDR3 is TGTGCCAGCAGCTCCCCCATCTCGATGGTCCCTGAGCAGTTCTTC. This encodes CASSSPISMVPEQFF.

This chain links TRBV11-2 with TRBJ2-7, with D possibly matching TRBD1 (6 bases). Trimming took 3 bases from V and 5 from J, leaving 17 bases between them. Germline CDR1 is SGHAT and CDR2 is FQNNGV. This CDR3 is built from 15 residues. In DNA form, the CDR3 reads TGTGCCAGCAGCTTTCCGGGGCAGGGGTCCGACGAGCAGTACTTC. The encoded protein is CASSFPGQGSDEQYF.

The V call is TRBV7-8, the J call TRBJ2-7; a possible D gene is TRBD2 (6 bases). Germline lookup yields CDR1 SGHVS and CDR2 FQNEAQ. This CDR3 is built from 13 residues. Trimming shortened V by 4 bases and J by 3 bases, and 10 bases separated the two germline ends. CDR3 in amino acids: CASSYGGSYEQYF. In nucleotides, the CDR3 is TGTGCCAGCAGCTATGGGGGGAGCTACGAGCAGTACTTC.

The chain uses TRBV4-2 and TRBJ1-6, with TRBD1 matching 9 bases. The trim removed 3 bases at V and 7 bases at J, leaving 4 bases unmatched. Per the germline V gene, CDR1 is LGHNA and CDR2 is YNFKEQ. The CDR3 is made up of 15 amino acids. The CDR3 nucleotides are TGTGCCAGCAGCCAGGTCGGACAGGGGAATTCACCCCTCCACTTT. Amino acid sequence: CASSQVGQGNSPLHF.

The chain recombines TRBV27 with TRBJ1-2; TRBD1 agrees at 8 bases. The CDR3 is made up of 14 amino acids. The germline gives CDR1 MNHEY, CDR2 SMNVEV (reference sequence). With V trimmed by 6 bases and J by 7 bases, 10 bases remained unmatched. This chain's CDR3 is CASSPGAGGSGYTF. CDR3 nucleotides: TGTGCCAGCAGCCCGGGGGCAGGGGGCAGTGGCTACACCTTC.

The CDR3, as DNA: TGTGCCAGCAGTTGGGCGGTGGGCTACGAGCAGTACTTC. Amino acid sequence: CASSWAVGYEQYF. V gene TRBV28 combines with J gene TRBJ2-7; D unclear. Trimming cost V 4 bases and J 3 bases, with 10 bases left between them. The CDR3 runs 13 residues. The germline V gene encodes CDR1 MDHEN and CDR2 SYDVKM.

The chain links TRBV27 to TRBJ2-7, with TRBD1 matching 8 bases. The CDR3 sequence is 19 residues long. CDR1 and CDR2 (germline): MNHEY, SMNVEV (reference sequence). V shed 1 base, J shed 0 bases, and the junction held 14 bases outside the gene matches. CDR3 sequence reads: CASSLFFPIGTGDSYEQYF. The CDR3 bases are TGTGCCAGCAGTTTATTTTTCCCGATCGGGACAGGCGACTCCTACGAGCAGTACTTC.

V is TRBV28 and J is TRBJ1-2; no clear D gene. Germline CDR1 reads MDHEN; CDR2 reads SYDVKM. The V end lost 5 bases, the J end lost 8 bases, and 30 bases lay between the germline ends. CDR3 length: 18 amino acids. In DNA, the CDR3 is TGTGCCAGCAGTCGCCTTATGACGGTTATTCCCCGCCTGGGAGGCTACACCTTC. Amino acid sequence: CASSRLMTVIPRLGGYTF.

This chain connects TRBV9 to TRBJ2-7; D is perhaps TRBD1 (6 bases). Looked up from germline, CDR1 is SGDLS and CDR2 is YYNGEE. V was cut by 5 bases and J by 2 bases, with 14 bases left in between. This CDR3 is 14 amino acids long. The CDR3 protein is CASSKQGSPYEQYF. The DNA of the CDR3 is TGTGCCAGCAGTAAACAGGGTAGCCCCTACGAGCAGTACTTC.

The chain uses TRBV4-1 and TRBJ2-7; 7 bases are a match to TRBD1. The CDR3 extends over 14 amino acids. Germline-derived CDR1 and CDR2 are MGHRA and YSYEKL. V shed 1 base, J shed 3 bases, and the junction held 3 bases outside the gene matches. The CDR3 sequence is CASSQAGTDYEQYF. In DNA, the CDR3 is TGCGCCAGCAGCCAAGCAGGGACAGACTACGAGCAGTACTTC.

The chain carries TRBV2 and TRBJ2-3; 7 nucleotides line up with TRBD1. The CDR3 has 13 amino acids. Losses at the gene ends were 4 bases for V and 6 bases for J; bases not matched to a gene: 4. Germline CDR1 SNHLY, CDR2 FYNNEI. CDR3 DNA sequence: TGTGCCAGCAGTGTCAGGGGGTTGGATACGCAGTATTTT. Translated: CASSVRGLDTQYF.

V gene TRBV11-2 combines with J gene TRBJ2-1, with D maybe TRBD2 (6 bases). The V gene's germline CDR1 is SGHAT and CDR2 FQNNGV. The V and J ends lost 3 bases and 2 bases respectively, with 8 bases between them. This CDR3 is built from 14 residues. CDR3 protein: CASSFSGAYNEQFF. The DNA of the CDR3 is TGTGCCAGCAGCTTTAGCGGAGCCTACAATGAGCAGTTCTTC.

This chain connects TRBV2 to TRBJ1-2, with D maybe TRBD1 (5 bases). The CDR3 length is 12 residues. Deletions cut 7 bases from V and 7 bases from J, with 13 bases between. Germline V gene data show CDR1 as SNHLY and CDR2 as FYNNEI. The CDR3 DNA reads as TGTGCCAGCATCCTACAGGAGTCTGGCTACACCTTC. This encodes CASILQESGYTF.

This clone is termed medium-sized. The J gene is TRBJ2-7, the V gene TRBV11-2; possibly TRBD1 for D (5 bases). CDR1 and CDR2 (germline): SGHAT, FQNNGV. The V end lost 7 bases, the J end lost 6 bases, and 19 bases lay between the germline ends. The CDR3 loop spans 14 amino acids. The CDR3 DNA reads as TGTGCCAGCACCGACCGTGGGGCAGGGTCCGAGCAGTACTTC. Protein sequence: CASTDRGAGSEQYF.

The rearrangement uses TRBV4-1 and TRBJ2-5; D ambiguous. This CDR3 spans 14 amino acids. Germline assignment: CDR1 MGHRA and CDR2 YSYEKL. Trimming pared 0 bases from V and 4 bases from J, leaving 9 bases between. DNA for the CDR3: TGCGCCAGCAGCCAAGATCAGTACGGAGAGACCCAGTACTTC. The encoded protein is CASSQDQYGETQYF.

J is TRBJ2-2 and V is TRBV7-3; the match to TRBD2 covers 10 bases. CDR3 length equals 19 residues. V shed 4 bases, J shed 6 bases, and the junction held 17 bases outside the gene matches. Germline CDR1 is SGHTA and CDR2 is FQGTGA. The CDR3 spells CASSSNASLAGVVPGELFF. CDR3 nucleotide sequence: TGTGCCAGCAGCTCAAACGCTAGCCTAGCGGGAGTAGTCCCCGGGGAGCTGTTTTTT.

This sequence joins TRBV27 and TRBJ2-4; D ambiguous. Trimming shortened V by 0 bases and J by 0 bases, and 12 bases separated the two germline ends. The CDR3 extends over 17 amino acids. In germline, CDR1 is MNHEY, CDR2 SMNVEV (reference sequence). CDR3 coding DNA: TGTGCCAGCAGTTTATCGTGGCCGCTATTAGCCAAAAACATTCAGTACTTC. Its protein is CASSLSWPLLAKNIQYF.

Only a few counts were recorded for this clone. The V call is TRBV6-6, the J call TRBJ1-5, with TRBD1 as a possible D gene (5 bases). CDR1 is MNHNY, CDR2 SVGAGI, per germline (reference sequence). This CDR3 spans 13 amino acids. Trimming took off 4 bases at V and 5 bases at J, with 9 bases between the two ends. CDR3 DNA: TGTGCCAGCAGTTTTGGGGACGATCAGCCCCAGCATTTT. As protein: CASSFGDDQPQHF.

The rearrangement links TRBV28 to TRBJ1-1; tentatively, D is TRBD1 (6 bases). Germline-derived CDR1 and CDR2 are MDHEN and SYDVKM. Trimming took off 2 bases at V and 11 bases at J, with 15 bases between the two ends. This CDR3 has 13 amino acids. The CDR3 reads CASSLVFRGWAFF. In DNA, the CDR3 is TGTGCCAGCAGTTTAGTTTTCAGGGGCTGGGCTTTCTTT.

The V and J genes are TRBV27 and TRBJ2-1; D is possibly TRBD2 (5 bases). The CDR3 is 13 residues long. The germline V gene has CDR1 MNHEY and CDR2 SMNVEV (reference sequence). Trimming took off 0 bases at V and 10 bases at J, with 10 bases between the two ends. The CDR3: CASSLSGDGEQFF. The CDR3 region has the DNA TGTGCCAGCAGTTTATCGGGAGATGGGGAGCAGTTCTTC.

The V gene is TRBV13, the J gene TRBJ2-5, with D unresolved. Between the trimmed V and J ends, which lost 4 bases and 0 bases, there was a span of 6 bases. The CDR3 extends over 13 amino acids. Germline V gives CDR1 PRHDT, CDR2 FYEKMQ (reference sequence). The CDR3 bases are TGTGCCAGCAGCTCAGAGGACCAAGAGACCCAGTACTTC. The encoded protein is CASSSEDQETQYF.